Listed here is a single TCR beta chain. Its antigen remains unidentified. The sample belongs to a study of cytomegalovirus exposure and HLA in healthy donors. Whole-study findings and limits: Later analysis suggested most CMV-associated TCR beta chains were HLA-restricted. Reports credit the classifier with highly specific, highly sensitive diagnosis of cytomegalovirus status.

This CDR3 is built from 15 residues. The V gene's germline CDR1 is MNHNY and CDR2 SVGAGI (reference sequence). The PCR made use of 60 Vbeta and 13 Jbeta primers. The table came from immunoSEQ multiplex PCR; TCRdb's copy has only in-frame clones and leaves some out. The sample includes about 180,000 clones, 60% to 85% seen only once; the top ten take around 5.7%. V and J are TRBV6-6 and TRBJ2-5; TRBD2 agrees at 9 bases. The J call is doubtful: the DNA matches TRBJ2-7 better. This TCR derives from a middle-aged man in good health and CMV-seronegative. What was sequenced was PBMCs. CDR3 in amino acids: CASSLTSGSSYEQYF. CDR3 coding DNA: TGTGCCAGCAGTCTGACTAGCGGTAGCTCCTACGAGCAGTACTTC.